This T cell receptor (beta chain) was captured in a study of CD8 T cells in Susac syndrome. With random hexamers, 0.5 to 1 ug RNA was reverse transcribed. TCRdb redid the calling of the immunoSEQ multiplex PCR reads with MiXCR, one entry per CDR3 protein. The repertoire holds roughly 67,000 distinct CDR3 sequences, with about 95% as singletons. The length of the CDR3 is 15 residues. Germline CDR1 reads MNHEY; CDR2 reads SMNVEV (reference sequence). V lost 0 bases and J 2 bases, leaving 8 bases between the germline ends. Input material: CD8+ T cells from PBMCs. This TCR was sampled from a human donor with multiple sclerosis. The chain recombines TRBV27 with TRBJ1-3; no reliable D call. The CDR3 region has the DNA TGTGCCAGCAGTTTATCGCGGGGAGCTGGAAACACCATATATTTT. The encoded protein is CASSLSRGAGNTIYF.